The text below deals with one T cell receptor beta chain. Its antigen is unidentified. The data derive from a study of cytomegalovirus exposure and HLA in healthy donors. Study findings and constraints: According to a subsequent analysis, TCR clusters identified in the first cohort showed a tendency to co-occur across the roughly 120 validation repertoires. The study listed some 160 cytomegalovirus-associated TCR beta chains. The classifier reportedly diagnosed cytomegalovirus status with high specificity and sensitivity.

The study drew the donors from its approximately 120-subject validation cohort, separate from the approximately 700-subject first cohort. The method was immunoSEQ multiplex PCR; TCRdb's version includes in-frame clones alone and lacks a portion of them. This sample has hundreds of thousands of clones, with about 90% found just once. The CDR3 is made up of 16 amino acids. Germline V gene sequence: CDR1 SGHTA, CDR2 FQGTGA. The ends lost 0 bases at V and 7 bases at J; junction bases unmatched: 10. V usage is TRBV7-3 and J usage is TRBJ1-2, with TRBD1 matching 8 bases. This clonotype was obtained from a woman in her 30s in good health and CMV-seronegative. Sequencing input: PBMCs. The CDR3 region has the DNA TGTGCCAGCAGCTTAACGTCGGCGACAGGGGAGACTGGCTACACCTTC. Protein sequence: CASSLTSATGETGYTF.